Below are 23 T cell receptor beta chains sequenced from a single sample in a study of beta chain features in type 1 diabetes. TCRB transcripts that were expressed got sequenced, as all of the isolated RNA had been reverse transcribed. TCRdb's copy holds only in-frame clones and misses some; the assay was immunoSEQ multiplex PCR. Of roughly 500,000 clones listed, roughly 11% were seen once; the top ten hold 0.046%. Specimen: naive CD4+ T cells from blood. These receptors came from a woman aged 18 to 35 in good health.

A remark on this clone: The sample carries other DNA sequences with the same CDR3. J is TRBJ2-5 and V is TRBV18; the D is unclear. The germline gives CDR1 KGHSH, CDR2 LQKENI. Trimming removed 1 base at V and 5 bases at J, with 5 bases between. This CDR3 has 12 residues. CDR3 amino acids: CASSPLKETQYF. The CDR3 DNA reads as TGTGCCAGCTCACCACTGAAGGAGACCCAGTACTTC.

The table lists this clone with a few counts. V is TRBV6-6 and J is TRBJ2-3, with D unresolved. The V end was cut by 8 bases, the J end by 5 bases, with 14 bases between. CDR1 is MNHNY, CDR2 SVGAGI, per germline (reference sequence). The CDR3 length is 13 residues. The CDR3 sequence: CASRHAGGDTQYF. For the CDR3, the DNA is TGTGCCAGCCGCCACGCCGGTGGAGATACGCAGTATTTT.

This clone was observed a handful of times. The chain employs TRBV11-2 and TRBJ2-5, with D possibly being TRBD2 (5 bases). Looked up from germline, CDR1 is SGHAT and CDR2 is FQNNGV. V was trimmed by 0 bases and J by 4 bases, leaving 12 bases between them. This CDR3 comprises 15 residues. CDR3 coding DNA: TGTGCCAGCAGCTTAGATCTCGGGATAGGAGAGACCCAGTACTTC. Translated: CASSLDLGIGETQYF.

The rearrangement uses TRBV7-9 and TRBJ2-7; D gene ambiguous. V was clipped by 5 bases and J by 3 bases, with 17 bases between them. The CDR3 is made up of 15 amino acids. CDR1 is SEHNR and CDR2 is FQNEAQ in the germline V gene (reference sequence). DNA for the CDR3: TGTGCCAGCAGCCTCCTGGACCCTCTGGGCTACGAGCAGTACTTC. Translation: CASSLLDPLGYEQYF.

In its sample, this clone was seen a few times. The chain links TRBV29-1 to TRBJ1-2; TRBD1 might be the D (5 bases). Per the germline V gene, CDR1 is SQVTM and CDR2 is ANQGSEA. The CDR3 covers 13 residues. V lost 6 bases, J lost 2 bases, and 13 bases lay in between. The CDR3 sequence: CSVKTRENYGYTF. Written as DNA, the CDR3 is TGCAGCGTCAAGACCAGGGAAAACTATGGCTACACCTTC.

The V call is TRBV5-1, the J call TRBJ2-7; possibly TRBD1 or TRBD2 for D (5 bases each). The CDR3 sequence is 14 residues long. Trimming shortened V by 4 bases and J by 3 bases, and 14 bases separated the two germline ends. The germline CDR1 and CDR2 sequences are SGHRS and YFSETQ. CDR3 DNA sequence: TGCGCCAGCAGCCCCGTGGGACCAAACTACGAGCAGTACTTC. Translated: CASSPVGPNYEQYF.

CDR3 in amino acids: CASSKTRDSQYF. The CDR3 coding sequence is TGCGCCAGCAGCAAAACCCGGGACTCACAGTACTTC. This chain joins TRBV5-1 and TRBJ2-5, with D perhaps matching TRBD2 (6 bases). The CDR3 length is 12 residues. With 4 bases removed from V and 11 bases from J, the gap between germline ends came to 15 bases. From germline, CDR1 is SGHRS and CDR2 YFSETQ.

This chain uses TRBV9 with TRBJ1-3; D perhaps matches TRBD1 (6 bases). Germline V gene sequence: CDR1 SGDLS, CDR2 YYNGEE. This CDR3 spans 16 amino acids. Between the trimmed V and J ends, which lost 2 bases and 4 bases, there was a span of 16 bases. For the CDR3, the DNA is TGTGCCAGCAGCGTGGTTGCCACAGGGAAAGGAAACACCATATATTTT. This encodes CASSVVATGKGNTIYF.

This sequence joins TRBV7-9 and TRBJ1-1, with 9 bases aligning to TRBD1. The germline gives CDR1 SEHNR, CDR2 FQNEAQ (reference sequence). V was clipped by 6 bases and J by 9 bases; unmatched bases: 17. The length of the CDR3 is 16 residues. This chain's CDR3 is CASRDGTGIGQWKAFF. CDR3 DNA sequence: TGTGCCAGCAGGGATGGGACAGGGATCGGTCAGTGGAAAGCTTTCTTT.

This clone has just a few counts. The J gene is TRBJ2-1, the V gene TRBV6-6; D is unclear. Trimming left V 6 bases short and J 9 bases short, with 12 bases between. Germline assignment: CDR1 MNHNY and CDR2 SVGAGI (reference sequence). This CDR3 is 12 amino acids long. DNA for the CDR3: TGTGCCAGCAGCCGACCCCTGGGTGAGCAGTTCTTC. This translates into CASSRPLGEQFF.

This chain joins TRBV7-2 and TRBJ2-7; D not resolved. The germline V and J ends were trimmed by 1 base and 3 bases, with 13 bases remaining between them. This CDR3 has 15 residues. Germline loops: CDR1 SGHTA, CDR2 FQGNSA. The CDR3: CASSLDHLAGYEQYV. CDR3 DNA: TGTGCCAGCAGCTTAGACCACCTCGCTGGCTACGAGCAGTACGTC.

This chain uses TRBV28 with TRBJ2-6, with no clear D. Germline V gives CDR1 MDHEN, CDR2 SYDVKM. V lost 1 base to trimming and J lost 0 bases, with 10 bases between them. The CDR3 loop spans 17 amino acids. CDR3 DNA: TGTGCCAGCAGTTTATCGTATAGGCTCTCTGGGGCCAACGTCCTGACTTTC. Its translation is CASSLSYRLSGANVLTF. The full variable domain, in which reference TRBV28 and TRBJ2-6 provide the parts outside the CDR3, is DVKVTQSSRYLVKRTGEKVFLECVQDMDHENMFWYRQDPGLGLRLIYFSYDVKMKEKGDIPEGYSVSREKKERFSLILESASTNQTSMYLCASSLSYRLSGANVLTFGAGSRLTVL.

This clone was detected a few times. The sample holds other DNA sequences that translate to the same CDR3. This chain connects TRBV9 to TRBJ2-5, with 7 nucleotides matching TRBD1. The trim removed 0 bases at V and 5 bases at J, leaving 4 bases unmatched. The germline V gene has CDR1 SGDLS and CDR2 YYNGEE. CDR3 length: 14 residues. The CDR3 nucleotides are TGTGCCAGCAGCGTAGTAGGGGGCGCGGAGACCCAGTACTTC. It specifies CASSVVGGAETQYF.

The table lists this clone with a few counts. The gene calls are TRBV7-9 and TRBJ1-5; D gene unclear. Germline V lookup: CDR1 SEHNR, CDR2 FQNEAQ (reference sequence). V lost 5 bases and J lost 2, with 7 bases in between. This CDR3 is built from 13 residues. DNA for the CDR3: TGTGCCAGCAGCGATGTAGGCAATCAGCCCCAGCATTTT. Protein product: CASSDVGNQPQHF.

A note on this clone: The sample carries other DNA sequences with the same CDR3. The chain recombines TRBV18 with TRBJ2-5; the match to TRBD2 covers 9 bases. The ends lost 0 bases at V and 5 bases at J; junction bases unmatched: 1. Per the germline V gene, CDR1 is KGHSH and CDR2 is LQKENI. The CDR3 has 14 residues. For the CDR3, the DNA is TGTGCCAGCTCACCACCGGCGGGAGGGGAGACCCAGTACTTC. This translates into CASSPPAGGETQYF.

Concerning this clone: Other DNA sequences in the same sample also yield this CDR3. V usage is TRBV9 and J usage is TRBJ2-1; D unclear. Germline CDR1 reads SGDLS; CDR2 reads YYNGEE. This CDR3 is 14 amino acids long. Between the trimmed V and J ends, which lost 0 bases and 0 bases, there was a span of 4 bases. The CDR3 DNA is TGTGCCAGCAGCGTAGGTGGCTCCTACAATGAGCAGTTCTTC. Translation: CASSVGGSYNEQFF.

This clone has only a few counts. The chain joins TRBV19 to TRBJ1-2, with D unclear. The CDR3 contains 15 residues. V was clipped by 3 bases and J by 2 bases, with 13 bases between them. Germline CDR1 and CDR2: LNHDA and SQIVND (reference sequence). The CDR3 loop is CASSIRTAANYGYTF. CDR3 DNA: TGTGCCAGTAGTATTCGAACAGCGGCCAACTATGGCTACACCTTC. Looking up the rest from reference TRBV19 and TRBJ1-2 gives the full variable domain: DGGITQSPKYLFRKEGQNVTLSCEQNLNHDAMYWYRQDPGQGLRLIYYSQIVNDFQKGDIAEGYSVSREKKESFPLTVTSAQKNPTAFYLCASSIRTAANYGYTFGSGTRLTVV.

As regards this clone: At one end, the junction sequence differs from germline, possibly due to a read error. The chain is built from TRBV28 and TRBJ2-1, with D uncertain. Germline V gene sequence: CDR1 MDHEN, CDR2 SYDVKM. The CDR3 length is 12 residues. The CDR3, as DNA: TGTGCCAGCAGATCGCTCTACAGTGAGCAGTTCTTC. Protein sequence: CASRSLYSEQFF.

CDR3 bases: TGTGCCAGCAGTTTGCGGCCCGGCAAAGAGACCCAGTACTTC. Encoded protein: CASSLRPGKETQYF. V and J are TRBV27 and TRBJ2-5; no clear D gene. The CDR3 sequence is 14 residues long. Trimming removed 3 bases from V and 3 bases from J, with 11 bases in between. Germline V gene sequence: CDR1 MNHEY, CDR2 SMNVEV (reference sequence).

This clone has just a few counts. V gene TRBV4-1 combines with J gene TRBJ1-4; tentative D call: TRBD1 (6 bases). This CDR3 comprises 16 residues. V shed 4 bases and J shed 4 bases, with 16 bases lying between them. Germline loops: CDR1 MGHRA, CDR2 YSYEKL. CDR3 coding DNA: TGCGCCAGCAGCCGAGGAAAGGGGGGCCATAATGAAAAACTGTTTTTT. Translating gives CASSRGKGGHNEKLFF.

The chain uses TRBV4-3 and TRBJ2-6, with a weak D call TRBD1 (6 bases). Trimming left V 0 bases short and J 0 bases short, with 12 bases between. CDR3 size: 18 residues. Germline loops: CDR1 LGHNA, CDR2 YSLEER. DNA of the CDR3: TGCGCCAGCAGCCAAGATTGGACAGTCATCTCTGGGGCCAACGTCCTGACTTTC. As protein: CASSQDWTVISGANVLTF.

In the case of this clone: Other nucleotide sequences in the sample specify the same CDR3. The chain is built from TRBV7-9 and TRBJ1-5; a possible D gene is TRBD1 (5 bases). The V and J ends lost 5 bases and 5 bases respectively, with 10 bases between them. The V gene's germline CDR1 is SEHNR and CDR2 FQNEAQ (reference sequence). The CDR3 loop spans 13 amino acids. The CDR3 DNA follows: TGTGCCAGCAGCCCTGGGGGGGATCAGCCCCAGCATTTT. As protein: CASSPGGDQPQHF.

The chain couples TRBV18 to TRBJ1-2; 8 bases map to TRBD1. V gave up 6 bases and J gave up 4 bases; unmatched junction bases: 4. CDR3 length: 13 residues. Looked up from germline, CDR1 is KGHSH and CDR2 is LQKENI. The CDR3 spells CASSGGQAYGYTF. In nucleotides, the CDR3 is TGTGCCAGCTCCGGGGGACAGGCCTATGGCTACACCTTC.